These T cell receptor beta chains were read from a single sample in a study of T cells in Graves' hyperthyroidism and ophthalmopathy. TCRdb reprocessed the multiplex PCR reads via MiXCR and lists one record per CDR3 protein. The table records under 350,000 distinct CDR3 sequences, over 15% of them present only once. The sequenced sample was blood. Receptors were obtained from a woman aged 55-75 years with Graves' ophthalmopathy. Each CDR3 is given with its conserved first and last residue. Fields, in order: D gene, CDR3 length, J gene, clone size, V gene, CDR3 protein, CDR3 DNA. A D gene is named only where the DNA matches it firmly. Size values are once, few and many counts, or a class for expanded clones, and some rows have none.

D: TRBD2; length: 18; J: TRBJ2-1; size: many; V: TRBV2; CDR3: CASSASGGSQRSYNEQFF; DNA: TGTGCCAGCAGTGCTAGCGGGGGGTCCCAACGCTCCTACAATGAGCAGTTCTTC
D: .; length: 21; J: TRBJ2-3; size: few; V: TRBV14; CDR3: CASSQAPPGTGVLQRTDTQYF; DNA: TGTGCCAGCAGCCAAGCCCCCCCCGGGACGGGAGTCTTGCAGCGCACAGATACGCAGTATTTT
D: TRBD1; length: 16; J: TRBJ2-2; size: .; V: TRBV4-1; CDR3: CASSQRDRSNTGELFF; DNA: TGCGCCAGCAGCCAGAGGGACAGGTCGAACACCGGGGAGCTGTTTTTT
D: .; length: 10; J: TRBJ2-5; size: many; V: TRBV20-1; CDR3: CRVGGETQYF; DNA: TGCAGAGTGGGGGGAGAGACCCAGTACTTC
D: .; length: 17; J: TRBJ2-3; size: few; V: TRBV9; CDR3: CARSAPRGLKYTDTQYF; DNA: TGTGCCAGGAGCGCCCCGAGAGGGCTAAAATACACAGATACGCAGTATTTT
D: .; length: 15; J: TRBJ2-7; size: many; V: TRBV29-1; CDR3: CSVEDLAGSTYEQYF; DNA: TGCAGCGTTGAAGATCTGGCGGGGTCGACCTACGAGCAGTACTTC
D: .; length: 13; J: TRBJ2-7; size: .; V: TRBV2; CDR3: CASSADRRYEQYF; DNA: TGTGCCAGCAGCGCAGACAGGCGCTACGAGCAGTACTTC
D: .; length: 14; J: TRBJ2-2; size: many; V: TRBV7-3; CDR3: CASSPSGWVGELFF; DNA: TGTGCCAGCAGCCCTTCCGGATGGGTCGGGGAGCTGTTTTTT
D: .; length: 12; J: TRBJ2-2; size: .; V: TRBV12-5; CDR3: CASGFPPGELFF; DNA: TGTGCTAGTGGTTTCCCCCCCGGGGAGCTGTTTTTT
D: TRBD1; length: 16; J: TRBJ1-4; size: many; V: TRBV7-9; CDR3: CASSLGLTGRGEKLFF; DNA: TGTGCCAGCAGCTTAGGACTGACAGGGAGAGGTGAAAAACTGTTTTTT
D: .; length: 14; J: TRBJ1-2; size: many; V: TRBV7-8; CDR3: CASSLAVQDRTHTF; DNA: TGTGCCAGCAGTTTAGCGGTACAGGACCGTACTCATACCTTC
D: TRBD1; length: 15; J: TRBJ2-7; size: few; V: TRBV28; CDR3: CASSQGQGRTYEQYF; DNA: TGTGCCAGCAGTCAAGGACAGGGGCGTACCTACGAGCAGTACTTC
D: TRBD2; length: 15; J: TRBJ2-2; size: many; V: TRBV7-2; CDR3: CASSFTSGGTGELFF; DNA: TGTGCCAGCAGCTTTACTAGCGGGGGGACCGGGGAGCTGTTTTTT
D: .; length: 17; J: TRBJ2-1; size: many; V: TRBV11-2; CDR3: CASSPIHPGLPYNEQFF; DNA: TGTGCCAGCAGCCCCATCCACCCAGGGCTCCCTTACAATGAGCAGTTCTTC
D: .; length: 12; J: TRBJ2-1; size: many; V: TRBV20-1; CDR3: CSARLDYNEQFF; DNA: TGCAGTGCTAGACTAGACTACAATGAGCAGTTCTTC
D: .; length: 16; J: TRBJ1-4; size: .; V: TRBV10-3; CDR3: CAISASDSENNEKLFF; DNA: TGTGCCATCAGTGCGTCGGATTCAGAGAATAATGAAAAACTGTTTTTT
D: .; length: 13; J: TRBJ1-1; size: many; V: TRBV11-2; CDR3: CASSLESSTEAFF; DNA: TGTGCCAGCAGCTTGGAATCGAGCACTGAAGCTTTCTTT
D: .; length: 14; J: TRBJ1-1; size: many; V: TRBV12-3/TRBV12-4; CDR3: CASSFPSGRTEAFF; DNA: TGTGCCAGCAGTTTCCCTTCAGGGCGCACTGAAGCTTTCTTT
D: TRBD1; length: 15; J: TRBJ2-1; size: many; V: TRBV18; CDR3: CASSFGTATYNEQFF; DNA: TGTGCCAGCTCATTTGGGACAGCTACCTACAATGAGCAGTTCTTC
D: .; length: 12; J: TRBJ1-2; size: .; V: TRBV19; CDR3: CASSIGGYGHTF; DNA: TGTGCCAGTAGTATTGGAGGGTATGGCCACACCTTC
D: .; length: 15; J: TRBJ2-5; size: many; V: TRBV4-2; CDR3: CASSQDWGKGETQYF; DNA: TGTGCCAGCAGCCAAGATTGGGGAAAGGGAGAGACCCAGTACTTC
D: .; length: 13; J: TRBJ1-1; size: many; V: TRBV12-3/TRBV12-4; CDR3: CASSFNWGTEAFF; DNA: TGTGCCAGCAGTTTTAACTGGGGCACTGAAGCTTTCTTT
D: .; length: 16; J: TRBJ2-5; size: few; V: TRBV6-5; CDR3: CASSYSSETWVETQYF; DNA: TGTGCCAGCAGTTACTCGAGCGAGACCTGGGTGGAGACCCAGTACTTC
D: .; length: 18; J: TRBJ2-7; size: many; V: TRBV4-3; CDR3: CASSQDRGGRSQAYEQYF; DNA: TGCGCCAGCAGCCAAGATCGGGGTGGGAGGTCACAGGCCTACGAGCAGTACTTC